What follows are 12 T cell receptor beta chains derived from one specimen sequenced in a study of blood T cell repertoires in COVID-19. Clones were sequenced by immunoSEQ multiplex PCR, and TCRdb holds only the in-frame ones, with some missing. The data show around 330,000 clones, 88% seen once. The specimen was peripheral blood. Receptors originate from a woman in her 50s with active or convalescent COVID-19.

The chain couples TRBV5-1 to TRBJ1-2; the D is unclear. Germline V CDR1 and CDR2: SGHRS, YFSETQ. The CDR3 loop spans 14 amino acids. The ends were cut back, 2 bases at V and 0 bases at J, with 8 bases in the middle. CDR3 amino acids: CASSLNSANYGYTF. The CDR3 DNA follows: TGCGCCAGCAGCTTAAACAGTGCTAACTATGGCTACACCTTC.

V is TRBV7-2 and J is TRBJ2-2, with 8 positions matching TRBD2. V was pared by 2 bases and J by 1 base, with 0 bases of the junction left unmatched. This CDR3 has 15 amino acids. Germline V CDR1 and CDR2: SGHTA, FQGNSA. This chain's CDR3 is CASSLSGGNTGELFF. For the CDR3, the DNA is TGTGCCAGCAGCTTAAGCGGGGGGAACACCGGGGAGCTGTTTTTT.

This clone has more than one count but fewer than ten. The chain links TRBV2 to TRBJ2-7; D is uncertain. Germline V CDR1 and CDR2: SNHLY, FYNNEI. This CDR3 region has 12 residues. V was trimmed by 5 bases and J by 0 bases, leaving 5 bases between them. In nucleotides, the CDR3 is TGTGCCAGCAGTCGGGTCTCCTACGAGCAGTACTTC. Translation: CASSRVSYEQYF.

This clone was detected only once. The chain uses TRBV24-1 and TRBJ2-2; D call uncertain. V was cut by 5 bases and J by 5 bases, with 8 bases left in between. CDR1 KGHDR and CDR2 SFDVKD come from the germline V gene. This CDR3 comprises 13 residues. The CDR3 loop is CATSGPPTGELFF. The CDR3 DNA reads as TGTGCCACCAGTGGGCCGCCGACCGGGGAGCTGTTTTTT.

In DNA, the CDR3 is TGTGCCAGCAGTGACAAGGGGGCGAAGACGGGCTATGGCTACACCTTC. Its translation: CASSDKGAKTGYGYTF. The V and J genes are TRBV6-4 and TRBJ1-2, with 7 bases identical to TRBD1. CDR1 is MRHNA and CDR2 is SNTAGT in the germline V gene. The CDR3 spans 16 residues. The V segment lost 2 bases and the J segment 4 bases; nucleotides outside the gene matches: 10.

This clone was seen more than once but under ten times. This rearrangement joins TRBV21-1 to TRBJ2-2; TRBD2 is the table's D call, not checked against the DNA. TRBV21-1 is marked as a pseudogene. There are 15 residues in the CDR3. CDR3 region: CASSKPYYSTGELFF. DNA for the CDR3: TGTGCCAGCAGCAAACCTTACTATAGCACCGGGGAGCTGTTTTTT.

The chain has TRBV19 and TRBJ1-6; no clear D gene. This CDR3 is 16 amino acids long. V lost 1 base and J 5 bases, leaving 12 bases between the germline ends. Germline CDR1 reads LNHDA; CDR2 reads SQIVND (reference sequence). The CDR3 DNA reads TGTGCCAGTAGTATAGGCCGCATAGATCATAATTCACCCCTCCACTTT. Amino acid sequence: CASSIGRIDHNSPLHF.

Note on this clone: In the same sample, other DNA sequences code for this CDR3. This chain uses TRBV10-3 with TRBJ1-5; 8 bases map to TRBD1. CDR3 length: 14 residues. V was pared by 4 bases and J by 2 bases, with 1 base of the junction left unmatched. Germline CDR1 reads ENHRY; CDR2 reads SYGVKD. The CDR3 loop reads CAISVGQGNQPQHF. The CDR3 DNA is TGTGCCATCAGTGTGGGACAGGGCAATCAGCCCCAGCATTTT.

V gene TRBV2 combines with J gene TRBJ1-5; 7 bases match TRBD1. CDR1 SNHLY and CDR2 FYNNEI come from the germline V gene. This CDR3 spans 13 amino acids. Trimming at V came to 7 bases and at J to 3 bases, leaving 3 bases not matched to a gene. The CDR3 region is CASNTGANQPQHF. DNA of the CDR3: TGTGCCAGCAATACAGGGGCCAATCAGCCCCAGCATTTT.

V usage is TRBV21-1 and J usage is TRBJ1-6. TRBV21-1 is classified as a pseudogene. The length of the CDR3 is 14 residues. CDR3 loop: CASSKGGRYSPLHF. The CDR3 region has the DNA TGTGCCAGCAGCAAGGGGGGGCGTTATTCACCCCTCCACTTT.

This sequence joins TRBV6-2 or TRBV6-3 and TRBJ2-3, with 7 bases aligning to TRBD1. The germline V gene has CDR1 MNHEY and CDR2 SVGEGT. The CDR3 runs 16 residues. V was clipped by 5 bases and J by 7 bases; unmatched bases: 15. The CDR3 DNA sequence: TGTGCCAGCAGTCCGGGACAGTTAGGTATTCGGTATACGCAGTATTTT. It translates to CASSPGQLGIRYTQYF.

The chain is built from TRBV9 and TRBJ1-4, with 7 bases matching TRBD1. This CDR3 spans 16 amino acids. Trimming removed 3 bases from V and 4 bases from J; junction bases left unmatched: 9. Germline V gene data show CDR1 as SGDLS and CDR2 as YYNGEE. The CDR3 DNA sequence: TGTGCCAGCAGCGCTCTCCATACAGGGGATAATGAAAAACTGTTTTTT. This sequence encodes CASSALHTGDNEKLFF.